Each of the 2 T cell receptor beta chains below was sequenced from the same sample in a study of CD8 T cells in ankylosing spondylitis. TCRdb passed the 5' RACE reads through MiXCR, listing each CDR3 protein once. The table includes under 250,000 distinct CDR3 sequences, roughly 32% detected once. The source material was blood, either unsorted or a sorted T cell fraction (not recorded which). These receptors all come from a male donor with ankylosing spondylitis or in good health (not recorded which).

The chain uses TRBV5-1 and TRBJ2-4; D ambiguous. The CDR3 contains 13 residues. Germline V gene data show CDR1 as SGHRS and CDR2 as YFSETQ. With 0 bases removed from V and 7 bases from J, the gap between germline ends came to 8 bases. The CDR3 DNA sequence: TGCGCCAGCAGCTTGGATTCCGGGAACATTCAGTACTTC. This encodes CASSLDSGNIQYF.

The rearrangement links TRBV5-1 to TRBJ2-1; D ambiguous. The CDR3 has 15 amino acids. V lost 6 bases and J lost 0, with 13 bases in between. Looked up from germline, CDR1 is SGHRS and CDR2 is YFSETQ. The CDR3, as DNA: TGCGCCAGCACTGAGTTTCCGTCCTCCTACAATGAGCAGTTCTTC. Translating gives CASTEFPSSYNEQFF.